The source of this T cell receptor beta chain is a study of vaccination and CD4 T cells after COVID-19. Overall study context: As control conditions, cultures were given either a CEFX pool serving as positive control, an HIV-1 Nef pool, or no peptide at all. Study outcomes and limitations: Detection of a median about 85% of reactive clones in convalescent patients was confined to the period after vaccination.

Sequencing of cultured CD4+ T cell DNA used the Oncomine TCR Beta short-read assay. Using its own MiXCR run on the PCR reads, TCRdb lists one record per CDR3 protein. The data hold about 18,000 distinct CDR3 sequences, with 50% observed a single time. Between the trimmed V and J ends, which lost 1 base and 0 bases, there was a span of 16 bases. Germline V gives CDR1 SGHTA, CDR2 FQGNSA. The CDR3 extends over 18 amino acids. Noted treatment: approximately 9-day PBMC culture with coronavirus spike peptide pools or control peptides (ViraFEST assay). With respect to this clonotype: Its antigen remains unknown.

Specimen: CD4+ T cells from blood, cultured in vitro. The receptor was isolated from a human donor who had recovered from COVID-19. The genes are TRBV7-2 and TRBJ1-3, with unresolved D. The CDR3 is CASSLESPQYFSGNTIYF. The CDR3, as DNA: TGTGCCAGCAGCTTAGAATCCCCCCAGTACTTCTCTGGAAACACCATATATTTT.